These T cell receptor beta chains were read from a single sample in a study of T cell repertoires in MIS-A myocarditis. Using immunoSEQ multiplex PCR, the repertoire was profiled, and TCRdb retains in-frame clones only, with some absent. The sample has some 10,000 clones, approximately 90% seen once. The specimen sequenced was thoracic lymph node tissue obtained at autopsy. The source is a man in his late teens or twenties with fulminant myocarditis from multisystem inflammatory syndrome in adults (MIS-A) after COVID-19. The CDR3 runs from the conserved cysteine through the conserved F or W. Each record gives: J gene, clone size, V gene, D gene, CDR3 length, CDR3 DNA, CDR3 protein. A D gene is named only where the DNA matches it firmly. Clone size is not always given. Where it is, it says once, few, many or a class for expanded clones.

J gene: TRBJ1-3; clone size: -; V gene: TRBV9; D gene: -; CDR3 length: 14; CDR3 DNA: TGTGCCAGCAGCGTAGCCCCAGAGTTTAACACCATATATTTT; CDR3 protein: CASSVAPEFNTIYF
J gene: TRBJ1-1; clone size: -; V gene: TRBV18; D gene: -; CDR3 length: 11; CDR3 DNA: TGTGCCAGCTCACTTGCCACGGAAGCTTTCTTT; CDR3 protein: CASSLATEAFF
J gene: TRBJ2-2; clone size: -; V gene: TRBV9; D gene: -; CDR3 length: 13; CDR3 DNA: TGTGCCAGCAGCGTATCGAACACCGGGGAGCTGTTTTTT; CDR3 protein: CASSVSNTGELFF
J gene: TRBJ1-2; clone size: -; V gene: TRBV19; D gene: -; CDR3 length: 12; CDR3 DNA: TGTGCCAGTAGTATGGGATCCCATGGCTACACCTTC; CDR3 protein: CASSMGSHGYTF
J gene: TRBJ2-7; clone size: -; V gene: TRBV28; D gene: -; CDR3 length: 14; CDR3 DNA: TGTGCCAGCGGACCGTCCTTCGGGGCGCATGAGCAGTACTTC; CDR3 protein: CASGPSFGAHEQYF
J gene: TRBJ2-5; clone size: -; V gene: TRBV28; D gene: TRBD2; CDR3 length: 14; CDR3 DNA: TGTGCCAGCAGTTCGACTAGCGGGGGGCCCTCCCCGTACTTC; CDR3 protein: CASSSTSGGPSPYF
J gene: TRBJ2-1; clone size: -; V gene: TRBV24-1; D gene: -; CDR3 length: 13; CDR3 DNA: TGTGCCACCAGTGGGGTAGGGATCAATGAGCAGTTCTTC; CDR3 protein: CATSGVGINEQFF
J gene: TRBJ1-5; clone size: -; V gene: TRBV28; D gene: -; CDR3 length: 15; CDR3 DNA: TGTGCCAGCAGTTCTCATACCGGGGGGAATCAGCCCCAGCATTTT; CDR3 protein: CASSSHTGGNQPQHF
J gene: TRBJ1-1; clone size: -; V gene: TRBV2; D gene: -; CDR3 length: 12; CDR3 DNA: TGTGCCAGCCCGGGATCCCAAGCTGAAGCTTTCTTT; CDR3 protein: CASPGSQAEAFF
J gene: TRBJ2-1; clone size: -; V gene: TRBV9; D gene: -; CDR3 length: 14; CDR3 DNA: TGTGCCAGCAGCGTAGCGGGGGTGTACAATGAGCAGTTCTTC; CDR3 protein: CASSVAGVYNEQFF
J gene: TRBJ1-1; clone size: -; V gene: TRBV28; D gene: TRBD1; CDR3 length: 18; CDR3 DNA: TGTGCCAGCAGAAACAGATGGACAGGGCGGGGAGGGAGCACTGAAGCTTTCTTT; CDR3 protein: CASRNRWTGRGGSTEAFF
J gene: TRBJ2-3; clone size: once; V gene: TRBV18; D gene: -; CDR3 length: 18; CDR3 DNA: TGTGCCAGCTCACCGACCCTTGGAAACAGGGCTGGGAGCGATACGCAGTATTTT; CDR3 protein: CASSPTLGNRAGSDTQYF
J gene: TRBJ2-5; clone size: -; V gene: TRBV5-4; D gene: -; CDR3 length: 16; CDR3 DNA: TGTGCCAGCAGCTTTCCTTATAAGGAGGGGGGCAAGACCCAGTACTTC; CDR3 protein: CASSFPYKEGGKTQYF
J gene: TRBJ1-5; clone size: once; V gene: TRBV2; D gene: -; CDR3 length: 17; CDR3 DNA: TGTGCCAGCAGTAATACGGACGGAGAATATAGCAATCAGCCCCAGCATTTT; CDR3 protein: CASSNTDGEYSNQPQHF
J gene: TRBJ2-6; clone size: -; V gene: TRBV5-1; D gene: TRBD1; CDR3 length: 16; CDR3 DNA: TGCGCCAGCAGCTTCGACAGGGCCTGGGGGGCCAACGTCCTGACTTTC; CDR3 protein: CASSFDRAWGANVLTF
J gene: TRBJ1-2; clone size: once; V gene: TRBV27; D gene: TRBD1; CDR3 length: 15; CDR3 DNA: TGTGCCAGCAGTTTAGGGGGACAGGGGACTAGAGGCTACACCTTC; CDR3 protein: CASSLGGQGTRGYTF
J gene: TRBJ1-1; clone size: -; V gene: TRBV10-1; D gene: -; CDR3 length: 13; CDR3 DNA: TGCGCCAGCAGTGGATCAGGGAACACTGAAGCTTTCTTT; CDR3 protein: CASSGSGNTEAFF
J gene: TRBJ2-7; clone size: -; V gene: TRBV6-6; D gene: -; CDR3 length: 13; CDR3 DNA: TGTGCCAGCACCTTAGCGGAGACTTACGAGCAGTACTTC; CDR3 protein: CASTLAETYEQYF
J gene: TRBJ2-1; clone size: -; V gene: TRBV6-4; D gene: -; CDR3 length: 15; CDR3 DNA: TGTGCCAGCAGTGAAGGGAGAAACTCCTACAATGAGCAGTTCTTC; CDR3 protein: CASSEGRNSYNEQFF
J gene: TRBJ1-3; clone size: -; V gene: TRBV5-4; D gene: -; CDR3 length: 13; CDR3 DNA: TGTGCCAGCAGCAGGGGTTCTGGAAACACCATATATTTT; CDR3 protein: CASSRGSGNTIYF
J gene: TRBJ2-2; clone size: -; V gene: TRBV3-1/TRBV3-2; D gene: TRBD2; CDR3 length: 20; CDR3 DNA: TGTGCCAGCAGCCAAGAGGGGACTAGCGGGAGGGCCAGAAGCACCGGGGAGCTGTTTTTT; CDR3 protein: CASSQEGTSGRARSTGELFF
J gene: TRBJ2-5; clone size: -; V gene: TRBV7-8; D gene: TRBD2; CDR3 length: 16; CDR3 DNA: TGTGCCAGCAGCTCCCGGGGACTAGCGGGAGCGGAGACCCAGTACTTC; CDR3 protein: CASSSRGLAGAETQYF
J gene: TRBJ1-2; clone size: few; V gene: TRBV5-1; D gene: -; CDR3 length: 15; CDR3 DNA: TGCGCCAGCAGCCCCTCAGAGGGGATGGGCTATGGCTACACCTTC; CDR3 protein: CASSPSEGMGYGYTF
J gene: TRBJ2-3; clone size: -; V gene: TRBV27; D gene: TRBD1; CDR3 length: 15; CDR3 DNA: TGTGCCAGCAGGGGGATAGGGGGCCGCACAGATACGCAGTATTTT; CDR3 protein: CASRGIGGRTDTQYF
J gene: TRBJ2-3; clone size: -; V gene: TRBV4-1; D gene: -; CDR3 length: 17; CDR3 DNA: TGCGCCAGCAGTCCTCTTATGGGGACGGTGAACACAGATACGCAGTATTTT; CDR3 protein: CASSPLMGTVNTDTQYF
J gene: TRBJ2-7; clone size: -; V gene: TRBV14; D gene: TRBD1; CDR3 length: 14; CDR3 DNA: TGTGCCAGCAGACGGACAGGGGGATCCTACGAGCAGTACTTC; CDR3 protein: CASRRTGGSYEQYF
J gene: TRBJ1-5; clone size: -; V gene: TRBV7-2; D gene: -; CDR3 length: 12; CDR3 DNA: TGTGCCAGCAGCCTCGAGACGGGGCCCCAGCATTTT; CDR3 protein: CASSLETGPQHF